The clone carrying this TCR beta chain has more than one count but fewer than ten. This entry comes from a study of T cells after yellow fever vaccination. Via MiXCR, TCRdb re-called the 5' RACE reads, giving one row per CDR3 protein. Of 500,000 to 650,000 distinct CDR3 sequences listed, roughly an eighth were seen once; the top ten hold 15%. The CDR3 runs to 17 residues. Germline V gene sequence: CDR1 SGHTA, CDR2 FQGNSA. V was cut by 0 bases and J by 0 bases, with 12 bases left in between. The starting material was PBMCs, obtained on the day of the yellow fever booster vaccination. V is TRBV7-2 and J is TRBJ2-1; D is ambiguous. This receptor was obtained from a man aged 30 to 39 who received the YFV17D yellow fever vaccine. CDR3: CASSLAAGPSSYNEQFF. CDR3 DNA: TGTGCCAGCAGCTTAGCGGCAGGACCCAGCTCCTACAATGAGCAGTTCTTC. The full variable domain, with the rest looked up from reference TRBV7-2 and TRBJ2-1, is GAGVSQSPSNKVTEKGKDVELRCDPISGHTALYWYRQSLGQGLEFLIYFQGNSAPDKSGLPSDRFSAERTGGSVSTLTIQRTQQEDSAVYLCASSLAAGPSSYNEQFFGPGTRLTVL.